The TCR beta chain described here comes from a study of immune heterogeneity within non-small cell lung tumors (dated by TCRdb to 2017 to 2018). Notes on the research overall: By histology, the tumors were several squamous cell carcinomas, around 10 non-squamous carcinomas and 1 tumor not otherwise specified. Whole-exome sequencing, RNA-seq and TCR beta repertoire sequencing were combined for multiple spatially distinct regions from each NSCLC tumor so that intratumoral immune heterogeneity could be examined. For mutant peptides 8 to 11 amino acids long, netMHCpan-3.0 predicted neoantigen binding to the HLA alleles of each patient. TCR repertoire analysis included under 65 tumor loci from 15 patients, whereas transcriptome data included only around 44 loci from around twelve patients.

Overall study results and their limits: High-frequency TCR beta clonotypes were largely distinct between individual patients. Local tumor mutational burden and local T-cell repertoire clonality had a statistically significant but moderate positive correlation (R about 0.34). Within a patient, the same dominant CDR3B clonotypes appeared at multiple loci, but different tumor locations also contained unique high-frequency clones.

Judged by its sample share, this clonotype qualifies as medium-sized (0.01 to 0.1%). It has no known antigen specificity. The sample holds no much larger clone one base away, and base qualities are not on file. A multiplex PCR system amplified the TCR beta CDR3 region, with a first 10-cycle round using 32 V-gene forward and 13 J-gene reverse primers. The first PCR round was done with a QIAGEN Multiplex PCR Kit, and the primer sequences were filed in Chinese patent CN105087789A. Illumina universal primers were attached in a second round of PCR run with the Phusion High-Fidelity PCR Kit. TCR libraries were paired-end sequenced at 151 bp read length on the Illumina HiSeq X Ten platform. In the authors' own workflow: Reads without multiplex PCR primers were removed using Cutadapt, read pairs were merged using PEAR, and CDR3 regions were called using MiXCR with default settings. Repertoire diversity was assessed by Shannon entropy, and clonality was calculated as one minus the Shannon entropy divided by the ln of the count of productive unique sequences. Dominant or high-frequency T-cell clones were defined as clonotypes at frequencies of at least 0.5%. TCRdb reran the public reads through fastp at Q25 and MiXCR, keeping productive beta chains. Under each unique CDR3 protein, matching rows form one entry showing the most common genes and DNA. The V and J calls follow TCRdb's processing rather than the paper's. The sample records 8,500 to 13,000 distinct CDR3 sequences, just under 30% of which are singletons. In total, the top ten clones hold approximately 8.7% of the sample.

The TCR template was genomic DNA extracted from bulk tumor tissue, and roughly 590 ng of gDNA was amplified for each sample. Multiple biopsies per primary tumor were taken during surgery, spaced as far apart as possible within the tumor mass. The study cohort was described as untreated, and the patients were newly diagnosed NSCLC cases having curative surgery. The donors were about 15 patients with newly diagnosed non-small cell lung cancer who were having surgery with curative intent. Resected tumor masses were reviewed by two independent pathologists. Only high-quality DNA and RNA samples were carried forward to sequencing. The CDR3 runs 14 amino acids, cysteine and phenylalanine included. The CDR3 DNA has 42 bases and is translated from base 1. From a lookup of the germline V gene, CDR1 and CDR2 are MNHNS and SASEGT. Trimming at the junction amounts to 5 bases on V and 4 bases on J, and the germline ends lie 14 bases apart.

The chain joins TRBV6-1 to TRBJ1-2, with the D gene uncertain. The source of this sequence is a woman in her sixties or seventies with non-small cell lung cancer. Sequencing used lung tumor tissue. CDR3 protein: CASSYSRTRYGYTF. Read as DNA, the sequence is TGTGCCAGCAGTTACTCACGCACCCGCTATGGCTACACCTTC.